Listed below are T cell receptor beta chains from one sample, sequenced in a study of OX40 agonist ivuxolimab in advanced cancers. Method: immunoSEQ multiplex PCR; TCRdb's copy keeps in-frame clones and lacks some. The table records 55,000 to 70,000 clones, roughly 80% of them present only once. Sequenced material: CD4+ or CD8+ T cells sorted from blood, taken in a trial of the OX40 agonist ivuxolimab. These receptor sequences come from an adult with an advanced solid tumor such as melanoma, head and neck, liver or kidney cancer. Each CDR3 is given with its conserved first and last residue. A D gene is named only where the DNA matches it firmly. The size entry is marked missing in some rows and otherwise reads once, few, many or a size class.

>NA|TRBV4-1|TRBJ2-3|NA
CASRAQGDTDTQYF
TGCGCCAGCAGAGCACAGGGTGACACAGATACGCAGTATTTT
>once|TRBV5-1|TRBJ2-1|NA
CASSLQGSSYNEQFF
TGCGCCAGCAGCTTGCAGGGAAGCTCCTACAATGAGCAGTTCTTC
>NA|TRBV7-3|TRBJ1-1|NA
CASSRLMNTEAFF
TGTGCCAGCAGCAGACTCATGAACACTGAAGCTTTCTTT
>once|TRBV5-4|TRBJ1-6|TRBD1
CASSSRDRDLYNSPLHF
TGTGCCAGCAGCTCCCGGGACAGGGATCTCTATAATTCACCCCTCCACTTT
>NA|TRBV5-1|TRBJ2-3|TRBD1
CASSYRGLGTDTQYF
TGCGCCAGCAGCTACAGGGGGCTGGGCACAGATACGCAGTATTTT
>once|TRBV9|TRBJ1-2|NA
CASSPLGTAYGYTF
TGTGCCAGCAGCCCCCTCGGGACGGCTTATGGCTACACCTTC
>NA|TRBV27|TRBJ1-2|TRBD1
CASSTRTGGRLGYTF
TGTGCCAGCAGTACTAGGACAGGGGGCAGGTTGGGCTACACCTTC
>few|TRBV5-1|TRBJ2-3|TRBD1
CASSLGVGTEGTDTQYF
TGCGCCAGCAGCTTGGGGGTCGGGACAGAGGGCACAGATACGCAGTATTTT
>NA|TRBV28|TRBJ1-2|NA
CASLMGPGGGSYGYTF
TGTGCCAGCCTAATGGGCCCGGGAGGGGGGAGCTATGGCTACACCTTC
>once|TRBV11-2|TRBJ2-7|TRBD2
CASSLVPSGISSYEQYF
TGTGCCAGCAGCTTAGTTCCTAGCGGGATTAGTTCCTACGAGCAGTACTTC
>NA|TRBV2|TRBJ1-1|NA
CASSDLGAWTEAFF
TGTGCCAGCAGTGATCTGGGGGCTTGGACTGAAGCTTTCTTT
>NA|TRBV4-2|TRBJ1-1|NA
CASSQEFASEPEAFF
TGTGCCAGCAGCCAAGAGTTCGCTTCTGAGCCTGAAGCTTTCTTT
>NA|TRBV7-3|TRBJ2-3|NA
CASSLIVLGRTTDTQYF
TGTGCCAGCAGCTTAATTGTGTTGGGCCGGACGACGGATACGCAGTATTTT
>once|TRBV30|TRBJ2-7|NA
CAWNDEGRAYEQYF
TGTGCCTGGAATGATGAGGGGAGAGCCTACGAGCAGTACTTC
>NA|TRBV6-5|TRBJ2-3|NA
CASSFIPGMEYF
TGTGCCAGCAGTTTCATACCGGGAATGGAGTATTTT
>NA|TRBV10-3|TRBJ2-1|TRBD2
CATAPERGIYNEQFF
TGTGCCACGGCCCCGGAGCGGGGGATCTACAATGAGCAGTTCTTC
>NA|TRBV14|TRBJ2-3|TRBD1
CASSHLQGAGTDTQYF
TGTGCCAGCAGCCACTTACAGGGGGCAGGCACAGATACGCAGTATTTT
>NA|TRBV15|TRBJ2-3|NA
CATSRDQLGGDTQYF
TGTGCCACCAGCAGAGACCAGCTAGGGGGAGATACGCAGTATTTT
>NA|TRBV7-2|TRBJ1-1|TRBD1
CASSGRDRGRTEAFF
TGTGCCAGCAGCGGCCGGGACAGGGGGCGAACTGAAGCTTTCTTT
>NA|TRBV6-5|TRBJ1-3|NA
CASSPRTVSGNTIYF
TGTGCCAGCAGTCCTCGGACGGTCTCTGGAAACACCATATATTTT
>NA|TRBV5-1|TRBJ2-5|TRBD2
CASSGLAGGSQETQYF
TGCGCCAGCAGTGGACTAGCGGGGGGGTCCCAAGAGACCCAGTACTTC
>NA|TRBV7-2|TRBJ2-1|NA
CASSLFGRVADNEQFF
TGTGCCAGCAGCTTATTCGGTCGAGTAGCGGACAATGAGCAGTTCTTC
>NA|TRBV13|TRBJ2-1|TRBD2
CASSLGVGTSGSTEQFF
TGTGCCAGCAGCTTAGGCGTCGGGACTAGCGGGAGTACTGAGCAGTTCTTC
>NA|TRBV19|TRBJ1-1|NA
CASLSREGTEAFF
TGTGCCAGTCTTAGTCGGGAGGGCACTGAAGCTTTCTTT
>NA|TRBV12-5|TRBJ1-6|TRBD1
CASGLVRGQGGSPLHF
TGTGCTAGTGGTTTGGTAAGGGGGCAGGGCGGTTCACCCCTCCACTTT
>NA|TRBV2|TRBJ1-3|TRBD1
CASSVQGGSGNTIYF
TGTGCCAGCAGTGTACAGGGGGGCTCTGGAAACACCATATATTTT
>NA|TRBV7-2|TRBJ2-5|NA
CASSLGRSQETQYF
TGTGCCAGCAGCTTAGGAAGAAGCCAAGAGACCCAGTACTTC
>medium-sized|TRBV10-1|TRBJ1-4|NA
CASSPSDGHEKLFF
TGCGCCAGCAGTCCCTCGGACGGTCATGAAAAACTGTTTTTT
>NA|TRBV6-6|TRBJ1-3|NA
CASSSRDGGNTIYF
TGTGCCAGCTCTTCTAGGGACGGAGGAAACACCATATATTTT
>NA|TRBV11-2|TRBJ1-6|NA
CASSFSGTSPLHF
TGTGCCAGCAGCTTTTCAGGGACATCACCCCTCCACTTT
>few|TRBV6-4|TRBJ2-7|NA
CASSDEFGGEQYF
TGTGCCAGCAGTGACGAGTTCGGGGGCGAGCAGTACTTC
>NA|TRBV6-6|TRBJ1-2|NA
CASSYSAPGINYGYTF
TGTGCCAGCAGTTACTCAGCTCCAGGGATTAACTATGGCTACACCTTC